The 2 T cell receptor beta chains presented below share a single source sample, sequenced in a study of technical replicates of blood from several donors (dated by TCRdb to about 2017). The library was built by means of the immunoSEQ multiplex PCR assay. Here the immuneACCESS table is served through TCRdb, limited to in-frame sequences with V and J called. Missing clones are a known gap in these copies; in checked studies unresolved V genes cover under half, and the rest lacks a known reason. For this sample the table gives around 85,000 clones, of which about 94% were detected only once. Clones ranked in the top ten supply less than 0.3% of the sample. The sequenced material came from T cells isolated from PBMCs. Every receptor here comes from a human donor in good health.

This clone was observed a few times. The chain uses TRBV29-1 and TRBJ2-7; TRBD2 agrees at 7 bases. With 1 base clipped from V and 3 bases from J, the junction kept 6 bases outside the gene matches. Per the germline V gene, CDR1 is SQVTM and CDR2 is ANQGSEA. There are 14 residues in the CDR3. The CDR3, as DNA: TGCAGCGTTGAAGTTAGCGGGCAGATCTACGAGCAGTACTTC. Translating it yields CSVEVSGQIYEQYF.

In DNA, the CDR3 is TGTGCCAGCAGCTTGGCTGGCAGGGGGGCCACTAGGAACACTGAAGCTTTCTTT. Its translation is CASSLAGRGATRNTEAFF. This chain connects TRBV11-3 to TRBJ1-1; 7 bases match TRBD1. Germline assignment: CDR1 SGHNT and CDR2 YENEEA. Unmatched junction bases numbered 14, after V lost 3 bases and J lost 1 base. This CDR3 has 18 residues.